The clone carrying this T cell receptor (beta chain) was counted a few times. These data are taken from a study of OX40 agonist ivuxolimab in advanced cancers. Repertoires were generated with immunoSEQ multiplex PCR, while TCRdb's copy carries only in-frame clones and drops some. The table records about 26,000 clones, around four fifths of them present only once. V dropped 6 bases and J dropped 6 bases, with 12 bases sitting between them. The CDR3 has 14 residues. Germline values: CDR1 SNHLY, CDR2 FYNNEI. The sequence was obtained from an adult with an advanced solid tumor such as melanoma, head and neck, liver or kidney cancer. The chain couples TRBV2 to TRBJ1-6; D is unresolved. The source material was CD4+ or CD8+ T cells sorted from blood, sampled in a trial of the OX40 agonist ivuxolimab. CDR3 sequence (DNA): TGTGCCAGCAGGCGAGGCGAACTTAATTCACCCCTCCACTTT. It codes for CASRRGELNSPLHF.